The T cell receptor beta chain under discussion was sequenced for a study of shared clonotypes between healthy human individuals. Study conclusions and caveats: Clonotypes shared by all four donors outscored non-shared clonotypes in generation probability. Four donors shared approximately 5% of their naive CD4 clonotypes.

Using immunoSEQ multiplex PCR, the repertoire was profiled, and TCRdb retains in-frame clones only, with some absent. Of approximately 2,000,000 clones listed, around 93% are singletons. In the case of this clone: The antigen remains undetermined. In the same sample, other DNA sequences code for this CDR3.

Naive CD8 populations comprised CD45RO-negative cells positively selected for CCR7, excluding terminally differentiated effector memory CD45RA+ cells. The specimen was naive CD8+ T cells from PBMCs. This receptor was obtained from a man between 18 and 35 years old in good health. Some clones in this sample may be carry-over from other donors' samples.

The CDR3 bases are TGTGCCAGCAGTCCTCGACAGGGCTTCTACGAGCAGTACTTC. This sequence encodes CASSPRQGFYEQYF. This chain joins TRBV27 and TRBJ2-7; TRBD1 aligns across 7 bases. There are 14 residues in the CDR3. The V segment lost 5 bases and the J segment 3 bases; nucleotides outside the gene matches: 7. The germline V gene has CDR1 MNHEY and CDR2 SMNVEV (reference sequence).